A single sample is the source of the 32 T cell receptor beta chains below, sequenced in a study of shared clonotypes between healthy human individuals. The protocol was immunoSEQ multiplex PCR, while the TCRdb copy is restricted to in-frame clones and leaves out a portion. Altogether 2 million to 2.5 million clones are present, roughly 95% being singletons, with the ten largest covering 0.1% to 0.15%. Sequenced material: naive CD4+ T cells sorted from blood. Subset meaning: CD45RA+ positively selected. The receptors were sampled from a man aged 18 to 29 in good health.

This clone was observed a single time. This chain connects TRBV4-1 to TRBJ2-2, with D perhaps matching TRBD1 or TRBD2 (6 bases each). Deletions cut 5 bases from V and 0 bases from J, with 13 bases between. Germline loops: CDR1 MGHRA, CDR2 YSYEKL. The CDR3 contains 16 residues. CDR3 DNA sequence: TGCGCCAGCAGCTGGTGGGGGGCCTCGAACACCGGGGAGCTGTTTTTT. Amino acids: CASSWWGASNTGELFF.

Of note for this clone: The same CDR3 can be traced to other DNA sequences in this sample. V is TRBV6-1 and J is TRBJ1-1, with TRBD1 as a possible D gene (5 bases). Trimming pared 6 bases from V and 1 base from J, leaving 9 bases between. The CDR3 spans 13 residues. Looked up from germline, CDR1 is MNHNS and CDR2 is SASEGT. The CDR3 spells CASSLRENTEAFF. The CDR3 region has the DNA TGTGCCAGCAGCCTCAGGGAGAACACTGAAGCTTTCTTT.

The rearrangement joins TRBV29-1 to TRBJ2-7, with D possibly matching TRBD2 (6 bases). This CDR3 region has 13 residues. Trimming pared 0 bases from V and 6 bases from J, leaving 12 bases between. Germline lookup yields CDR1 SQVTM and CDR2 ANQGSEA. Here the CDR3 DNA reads TGCAGCGTTGAAGATGGGGGACTGGGCGAGCAGTACTTC. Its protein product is CSVEDGGLGEQYF.

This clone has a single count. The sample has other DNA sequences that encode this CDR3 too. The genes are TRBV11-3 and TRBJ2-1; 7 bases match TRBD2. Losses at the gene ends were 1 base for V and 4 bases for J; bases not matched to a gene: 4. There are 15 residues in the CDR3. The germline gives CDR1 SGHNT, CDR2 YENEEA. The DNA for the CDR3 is TGTGCCAGCAGCTTAGGGTTAGCGGGTTACAATGAGCAGTTCTTC. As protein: CASSLGLAGYNEQFF.

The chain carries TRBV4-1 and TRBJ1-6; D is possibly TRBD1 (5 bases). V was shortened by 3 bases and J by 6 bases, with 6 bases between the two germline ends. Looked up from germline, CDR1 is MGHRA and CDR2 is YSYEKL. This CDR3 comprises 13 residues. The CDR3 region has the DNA TGCGCCAGCAGCCACGGGGGTAATTCACCCCTCCACTTT. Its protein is CASSHGGNSPLHF.

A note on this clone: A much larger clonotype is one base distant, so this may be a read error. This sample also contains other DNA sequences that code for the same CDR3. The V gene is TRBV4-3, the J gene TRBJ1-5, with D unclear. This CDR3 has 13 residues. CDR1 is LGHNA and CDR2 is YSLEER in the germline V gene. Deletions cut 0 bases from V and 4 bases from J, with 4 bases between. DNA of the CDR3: TGCGCCAGCAGCCAAGATCGGAATCAGCCCCAGCATTTT. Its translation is CASSQDRNQPQHF.

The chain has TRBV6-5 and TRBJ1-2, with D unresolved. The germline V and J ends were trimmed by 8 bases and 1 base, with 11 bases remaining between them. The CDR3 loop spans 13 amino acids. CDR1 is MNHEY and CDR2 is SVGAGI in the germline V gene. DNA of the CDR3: TGTGCCAGCCGGACTCTTGTTAACTATGGCTACACCTTC. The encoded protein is CASRTLVNYGYTF.

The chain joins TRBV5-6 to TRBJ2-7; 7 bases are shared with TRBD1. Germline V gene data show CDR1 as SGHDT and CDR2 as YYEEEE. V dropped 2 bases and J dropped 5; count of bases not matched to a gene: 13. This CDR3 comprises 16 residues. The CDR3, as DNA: TGTGCCAGCAGCTTAGGAATTAACAGGGGCTTGGACGAGCAGTACTTC. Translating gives CASSLGINRGLDEQYF.

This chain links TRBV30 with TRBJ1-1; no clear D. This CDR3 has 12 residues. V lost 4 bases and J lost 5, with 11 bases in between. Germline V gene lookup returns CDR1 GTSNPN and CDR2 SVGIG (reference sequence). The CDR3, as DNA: TGTGCCTGGAAACGCGATTTTACTGAAGCTTTCTTT. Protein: CAWKRDFTEAFF.

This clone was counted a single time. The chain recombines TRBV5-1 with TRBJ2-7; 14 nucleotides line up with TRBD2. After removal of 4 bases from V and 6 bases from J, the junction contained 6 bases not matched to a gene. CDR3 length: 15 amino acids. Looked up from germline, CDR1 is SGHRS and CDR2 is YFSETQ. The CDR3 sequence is CASSLGLAGGLEQYF. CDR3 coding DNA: TGCGCCAGCAGCCTAGGACTAGCGGGGGGCCTCGAGCAGTACTTC. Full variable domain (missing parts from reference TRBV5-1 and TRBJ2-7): KAGVTQTPRYLIKTRGQQVTLSCSPISGHRSVSWYQQTPGQGLQFLFEYFSETQRNKGNFPGRFSGRQFSNSRSEMNVSTLELGDSALYLCASSLGLAGGLEQYFGPGTRLTVT.

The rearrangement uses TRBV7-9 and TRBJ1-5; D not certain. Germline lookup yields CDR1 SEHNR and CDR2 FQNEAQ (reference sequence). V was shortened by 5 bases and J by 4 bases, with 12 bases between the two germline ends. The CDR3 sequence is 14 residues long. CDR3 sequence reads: CASSPAGRNQPQHF. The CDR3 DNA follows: TGTGCCAGCAGCCCCGCCGGCAGGAATCAGCCCCAGCATTTT.

DNA for the CDR3: TGTGCCAGCAGTTTACGGGGCTTTGAGACCCAGTACTTC. Amino acid sequence: CASSLRGFETQYF. The rearrangement joins TRBV27 to TRBJ2-5; either TRBD1 or TRBD2 may fit D (5 bases each). The germline V gene encodes CDR1 MNHEY and CDR2 SMNVEV (reference sequence). Trimming shortened V by 2 bases and J by 5 bases, and 9 bases separated the two germline ends. The CDR3 covers 13 residues.

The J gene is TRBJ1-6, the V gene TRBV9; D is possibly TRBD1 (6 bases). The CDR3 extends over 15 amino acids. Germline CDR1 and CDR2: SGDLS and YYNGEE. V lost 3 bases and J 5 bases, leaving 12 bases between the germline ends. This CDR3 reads CASSARQANNSPLHF. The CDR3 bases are TGTGCCAGCAGCGCCCGACAGGCCAATAATTCACCCCTCCACTTT.

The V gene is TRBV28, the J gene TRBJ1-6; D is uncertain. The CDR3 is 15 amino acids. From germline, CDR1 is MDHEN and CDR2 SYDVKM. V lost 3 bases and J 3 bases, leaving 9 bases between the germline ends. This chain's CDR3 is CASSFFSRYNSPLHF. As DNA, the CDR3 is TGTGCCAGCAGTTTTTTCTCCCGCTATAATTCACCCCTCCACTTT.

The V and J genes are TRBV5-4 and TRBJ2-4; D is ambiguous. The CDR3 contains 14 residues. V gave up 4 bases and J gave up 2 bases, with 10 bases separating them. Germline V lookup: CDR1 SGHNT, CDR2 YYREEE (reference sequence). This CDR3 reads CASSHPISKNIQYF. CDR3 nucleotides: TGTGCCAGCAGCCACCCGATCTCCAAAAACATTCAGTACTTC.

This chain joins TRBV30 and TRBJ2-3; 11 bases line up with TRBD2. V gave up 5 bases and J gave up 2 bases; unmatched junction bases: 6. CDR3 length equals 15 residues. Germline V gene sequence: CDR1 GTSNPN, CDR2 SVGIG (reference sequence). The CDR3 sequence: CAWVRLAGTTDTQYF. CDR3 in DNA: TGTGCCTGGGTGCGACTAGCGGGGACCACAGATACGCAGTATTTT.

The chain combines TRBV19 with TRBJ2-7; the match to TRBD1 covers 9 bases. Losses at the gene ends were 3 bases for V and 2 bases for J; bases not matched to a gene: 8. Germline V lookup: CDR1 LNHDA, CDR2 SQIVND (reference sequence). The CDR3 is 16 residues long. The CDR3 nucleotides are TGTGCCAGTAGTATTGGGGCCGGGACAGGGACCTACGAGCAGTACTTC. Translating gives CASSIGAGTGTYEQYF. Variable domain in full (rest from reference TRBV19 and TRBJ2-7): DGGITQSPKYLFRKEGQNVTLSCEQNLNHDAMYWYRQDPGQGLRLIYYSQIVNDFQKGDIAEGYSVSREKKESFPLTVTSAQKNPTAFYLCASSIGAGTGTYEQYFGPGTRLTVT.

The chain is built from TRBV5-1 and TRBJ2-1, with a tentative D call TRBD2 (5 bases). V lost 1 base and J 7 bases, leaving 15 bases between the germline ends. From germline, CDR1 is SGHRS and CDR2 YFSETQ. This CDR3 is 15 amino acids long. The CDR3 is CASSLMREPWNEQFF. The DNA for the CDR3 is TGCGCCAGCAGCTTGATGAGGGAACCTTGGAATGAGCAGTTCTTC.

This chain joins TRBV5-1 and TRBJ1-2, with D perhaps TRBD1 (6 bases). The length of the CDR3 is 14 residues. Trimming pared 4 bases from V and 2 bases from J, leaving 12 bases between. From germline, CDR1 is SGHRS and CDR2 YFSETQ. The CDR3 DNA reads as TGCGCCAGCAGCCCTGACAGGATCAACTATGGCTACACCTTC. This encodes CASSPDRINYGYTF.

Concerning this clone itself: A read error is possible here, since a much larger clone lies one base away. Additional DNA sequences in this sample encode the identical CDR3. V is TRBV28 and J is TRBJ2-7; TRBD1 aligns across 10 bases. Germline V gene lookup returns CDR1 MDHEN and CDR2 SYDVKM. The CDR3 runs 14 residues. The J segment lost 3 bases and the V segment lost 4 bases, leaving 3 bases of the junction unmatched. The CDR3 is CASSYRDRGYEQYF. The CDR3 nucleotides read TGTGCCAGCAGTTACCGGGACAGGGGCTACGAGCAGTACTTC.

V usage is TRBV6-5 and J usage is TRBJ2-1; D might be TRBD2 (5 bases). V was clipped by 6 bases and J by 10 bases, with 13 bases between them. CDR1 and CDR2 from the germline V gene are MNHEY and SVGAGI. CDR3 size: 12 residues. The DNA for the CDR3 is TGTGCCAGCAGAAAAGCGGCCGGGGAGCAGTTCTTC. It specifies CASRKAAGEQFF.

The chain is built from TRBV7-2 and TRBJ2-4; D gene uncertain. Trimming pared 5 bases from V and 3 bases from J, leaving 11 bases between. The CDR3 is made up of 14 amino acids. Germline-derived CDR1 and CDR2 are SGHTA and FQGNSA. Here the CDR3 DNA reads TGTGCCAGCAGCGGTAGCTCGGGCAAAAACATTCAGTACTTC. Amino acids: CASSGSSGKNIQYF.

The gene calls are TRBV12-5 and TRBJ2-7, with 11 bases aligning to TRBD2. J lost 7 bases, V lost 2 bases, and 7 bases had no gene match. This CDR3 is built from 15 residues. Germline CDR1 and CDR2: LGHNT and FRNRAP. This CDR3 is CASGLMGLAVREQYF. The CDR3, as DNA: TGTGCTAGTGGTTTGATGGGACTAGCGGTCCGAGAGCAGTACTTC. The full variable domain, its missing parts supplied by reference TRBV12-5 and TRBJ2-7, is DARVTQTPRHKVTEMGQEVTMRCQPILGHNTVFWYRQTMMQGLELLAYFRNRAPLDDSGMPKDRFSAEMPDATLATLKIQPSEPRDSAVYFCASGLMGLAVREQYFGPGTRLTVT.

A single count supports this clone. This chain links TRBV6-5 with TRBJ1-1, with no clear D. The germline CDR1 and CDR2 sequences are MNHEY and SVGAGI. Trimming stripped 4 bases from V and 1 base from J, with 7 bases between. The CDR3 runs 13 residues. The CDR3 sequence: CASSSRENTEAFF. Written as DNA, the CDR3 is TGTGCCAGCAGTTCACGAGAGAACACTGAAGCTTTCTTT.

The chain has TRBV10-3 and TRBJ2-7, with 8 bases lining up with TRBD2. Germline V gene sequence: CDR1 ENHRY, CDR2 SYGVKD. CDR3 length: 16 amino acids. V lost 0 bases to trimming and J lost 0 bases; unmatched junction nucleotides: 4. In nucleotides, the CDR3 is TGTGCCATCAGTGAGTCGGCTAGCGGGTTCTCCTACGAGCAGTACTTC. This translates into CAISESASGFSYEQYF.

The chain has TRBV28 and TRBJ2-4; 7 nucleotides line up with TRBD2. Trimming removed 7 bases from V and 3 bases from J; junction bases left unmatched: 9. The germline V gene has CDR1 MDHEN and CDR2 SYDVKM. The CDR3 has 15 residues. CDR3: CASNRESSGKNIQYF. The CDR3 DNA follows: TGTGCCAGCAACCGGGAGTCTAGCGGCAAAAACATTCAGTACTTC.

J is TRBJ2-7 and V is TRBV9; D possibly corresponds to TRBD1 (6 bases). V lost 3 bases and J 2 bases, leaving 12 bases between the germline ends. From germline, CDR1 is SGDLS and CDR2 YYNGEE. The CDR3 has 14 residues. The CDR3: CASSAQGQTYEQYF. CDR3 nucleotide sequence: TGTGCCAGCAGCGCACAAGGACAGACCTACGAGCAGTACTTC.

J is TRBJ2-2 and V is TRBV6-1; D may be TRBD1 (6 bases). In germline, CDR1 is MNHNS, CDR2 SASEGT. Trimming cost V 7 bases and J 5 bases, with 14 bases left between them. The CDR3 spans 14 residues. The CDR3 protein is CASILGQLTGELFF. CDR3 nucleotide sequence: TGTGCCAGCATTCTGGGACAACTAACCGGGGAGCTGTTTTTT.

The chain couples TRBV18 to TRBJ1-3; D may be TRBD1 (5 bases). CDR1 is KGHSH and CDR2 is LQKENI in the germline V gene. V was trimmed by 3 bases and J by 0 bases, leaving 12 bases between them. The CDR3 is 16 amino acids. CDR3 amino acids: CASSPTQGISGNTIYF. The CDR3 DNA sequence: TGTGCCAGCTCACCGACGCAGGGTATCTCTGGAAACACCATATATTTT.

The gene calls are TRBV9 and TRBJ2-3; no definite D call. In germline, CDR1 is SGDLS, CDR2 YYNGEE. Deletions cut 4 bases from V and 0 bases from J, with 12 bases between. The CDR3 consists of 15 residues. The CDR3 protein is CASSPQRASTDTQYF. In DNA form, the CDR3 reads TGTGCCAGCAGCCCTCAGAGAGCTAGCACAGATACGCAGTATTTT.

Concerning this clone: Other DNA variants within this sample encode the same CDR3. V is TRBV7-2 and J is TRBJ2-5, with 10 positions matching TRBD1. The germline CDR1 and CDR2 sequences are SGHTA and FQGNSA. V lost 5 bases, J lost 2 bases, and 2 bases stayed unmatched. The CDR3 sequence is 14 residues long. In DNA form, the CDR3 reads TGTGCCAGCAGCCGGGACAGGGGACAAGAGACCCAGTACTTC. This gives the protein CASSRDRGQETQYF.

CDR3 in DNA: TGTGCCAGCGCCTCGGGGGCGCTAGGTGAAAAACTGTTTTTT. This translates into CASASGALGEKLFF. The rearrangement joins TRBV7-9 to TRBJ1-4; D possibly corresponds to TRBD1 (6 bases). Trimming left V 8 bases short and J 7 bases short, with 17 bases between. The CDR3 is 14 amino acids. The germline V gene has CDR1 SEHNR and CDR2 FQNEAQ (reference sequence).